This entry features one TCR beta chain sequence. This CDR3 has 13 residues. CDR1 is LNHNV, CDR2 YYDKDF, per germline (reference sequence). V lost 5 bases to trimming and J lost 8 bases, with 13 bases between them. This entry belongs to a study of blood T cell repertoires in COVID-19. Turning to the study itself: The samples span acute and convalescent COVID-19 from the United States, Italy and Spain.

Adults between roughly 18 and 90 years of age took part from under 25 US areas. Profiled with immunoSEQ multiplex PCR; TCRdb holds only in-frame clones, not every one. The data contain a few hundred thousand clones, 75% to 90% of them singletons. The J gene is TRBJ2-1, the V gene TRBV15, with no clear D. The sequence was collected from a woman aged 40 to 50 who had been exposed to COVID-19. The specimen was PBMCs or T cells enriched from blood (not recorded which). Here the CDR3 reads CATSGLLLDEQFF. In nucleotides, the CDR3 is TGTGCCACCAGCGGGCTGCTCCTCGATGAGCAGTTCTTC.